This is a list of T cell receptor beta chains from one sample in a study of T cells in Graves' hyperthyroidism and ophthalmopathy. MiXCR was run by TCRdb on the multiplex PCR reads, yielding one entry per CDR3 protein. Altogether around 530,000 distinct CDR3 sequences are present, roughly 18% being singletons, with the ten largest covering approximately 16%. What was sequenced was blood. Receptor source: a woman between 18 and 30 years old with Graves' ophthalmopathy. Each CDR3 is given without its conserved first and last residue. Each record gives: J gene, clone size, V gene, D gene, CDR3 protein. D genes are given only for firm matches. Only part of the rows carry a size: once, few, many, or a class if the clone is expanded.

J gene: TRBJ1-1; clone size: NA; V gene: TRBV5-6; D gene: NA; CDR3 protein: ASSLFYRENTEAF
J gene: TRBJ1-4; clone size: few; V gene: TRBV7-9; D gene: TRBD1; CDR3 protein: ASRGDSGYEKLF
J gene: TRBJ1-2; clone size: NA; V gene: TRBV19; D gene: NA; CDR3 protein: ASSIIPATGYT
J gene: TRBJ2-7; clone size: many; V gene: TRBV3-1; D gene: TRBD1; CDR3 protein: ASSQEFRTGNYEQY
J gene: TRBJ1-1; clone size: few; V gene: TRBV4-1; D gene: NA; CDR3 protein: ASSPDPMNTEAF
J gene: TRBJ2-7; clone size: many; V gene: TRBV6-1; D gene: TRBD1; CDR3 protein: ASSYRYSGQYYEQY
J gene: TRBJ2-7; clone size: many; V gene: TRBV6-2/TRBV6-3; D gene: NA; CDR3 protein: ASSSPWVVGEQY
J gene: TRBJ2-7; clone size: many; V gene: TRBV20-1; D gene: NA; CDR3 protein: SAHPLVLSSYEQY
J gene: TRBJ1-1; clone size: many; V gene: TRBV6-1; D gene: NA; CDR3 protein: ASTEYSGVNTEAF
J gene: TRBJ1-2; clone size: many; V gene: TRBV11-3; D gene: NA; CDR3 protein: ASSFYGGFHGYT
J gene: TRBJ2-3; clone size: NA; V gene: TRBV11-2; D gene: NA; CDR3 protein: ASSALKQSTDTQY
J gene: TRBJ2-3; clone size: NA; V gene: TRBV11-2; D gene: TRBD2; CDR3 protein: ASSQERTSGGASTDTQY
J gene: TRBJ2-1; clone size: many; V gene: TRBV12-3/TRBV12-4; D gene: TRBD2; CDR3 protein: ASSTTSGSMYEQF
J gene: TRBJ2-2; clone size: NA; V gene: TRBV5-6; D gene: TRBD1; CDR3 protein: ASSLVPGQGASSGELF
J gene: TRBJ1-1; clone size: many; V gene: TRBV28; D gene: TRBD1; CDR3 protein: ASSQIKRDRGRRIPEAF
J gene: TRBJ1-5; clone size: few; V gene: TRBV28; D gene: NA; CDR3 protein: ASSLASYYSNQPQH
J gene: TRBJ2-1; clone size: many; V gene: TRBV20-1; D gene: TRBD2; CDR3 protein: SARLLAGAYNEQF
J gene: TRBJ1-6; clone size: few; V gene: TRBV11-2; D gene: NA; CDR3 protein: ASTLYSSYNSPLH
J gene: TRBJ1-4; clone size: NA; V gene: TRBV19; D gene: NA; CDR3 protein: ASSTYRDGTNEKLF
J gene: TRBJ2-3; clone size: once; V gene: TRBV20-1; D gene: TRBD2; CDR3 protein: SAAGTSGMSDTQY
J gene: TRBJ1-3; clone size: NA; V gene: TRBV5-1; D gene: NA; CDR3 protein: ASSPDRTSGNTIY
J gene: TRBJ1-1; clone size: many; V gene: TRBV28; D gene: TRBD1; CDR3 protein: ASSAGGQGNTEAF
J gene: TRBJ2-7; clone size: NA; V gene: TRBV10-3; D gene: TRBD1; CDR3 protein: ATDRGQSEQY
J gene: TRBJ2-7; clone size: many; V gene: TRBV10-3; D gene: TRBD2; CDR3 protein: AISGGAAGGDEQY
J gene: TRBJ2-6; clone size: once; V gene: TRBV13; D gene: NA; CDR3 protein: ASSERTAGANVLT
J gene: TRBJ2-2; clone size: many; V gene: TRBV18; D gene: TRBD2; CDR3 protein: ASSAGGRTGELF
J gene: TRBJ1-3; clone size: many; V gene: TRBV28; D gene: NA; CDR3 protein: ASSRINTIY
J gene: TRBJ1-1; clone size: NA; V gene: TRBV10-3; D gene: NA; CDR3 protein: AITRGDTEAF